This TCR beta chain was documented in a study of blood T cell repertoires in COVID-19. The overall study: Samples of COVID-19 (acute and convalescent) were obtained from the United States, Italy and Spain.

Germline V gene lookup returns CDR1 SGHRS and CDR2 YFSETQ. Unmatched junction bases numbered 7, after V lost 3 bases and J lost 1 base. The CDR3 totals 17 residues. Only in-frame clones appear in the TCRdb table, and some are missing; sequencing was by immunoSEQ multiplex PCR. Of 350,000 or so clones listed, about 88% are singletons. The specimen sequenced was PBMCs or T cells enriched from blood (not recorded which). The receptor's source is a woman in her twenties or thirties who had been exposed to COVID-19. The V and J genes are TRBV5-1 and TRBJ2-1, with TRBD2 matching over 10 bases. The CDR3 nucleotides read TGCGCCAGCAGCTCTGGACTAGCGGCCTCTTCCTACAATGAGCAGTTCTTC. Translated: CASSSGLAASSYNEQFF.